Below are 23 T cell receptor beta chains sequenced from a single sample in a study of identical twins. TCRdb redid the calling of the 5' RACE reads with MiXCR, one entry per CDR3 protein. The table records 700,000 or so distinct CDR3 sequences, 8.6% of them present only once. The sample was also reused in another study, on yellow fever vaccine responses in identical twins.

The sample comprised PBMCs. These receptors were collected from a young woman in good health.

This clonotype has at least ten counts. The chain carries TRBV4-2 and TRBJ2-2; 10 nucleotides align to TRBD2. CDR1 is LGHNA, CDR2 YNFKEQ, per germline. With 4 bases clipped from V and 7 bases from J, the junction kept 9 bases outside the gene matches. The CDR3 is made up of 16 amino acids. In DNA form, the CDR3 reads TGTGCCAGCAGCCCGCTAGCGGGAGAGAGGGACGGGGAGCTGTTTTTT. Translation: CASSPLAGERDGELFF.

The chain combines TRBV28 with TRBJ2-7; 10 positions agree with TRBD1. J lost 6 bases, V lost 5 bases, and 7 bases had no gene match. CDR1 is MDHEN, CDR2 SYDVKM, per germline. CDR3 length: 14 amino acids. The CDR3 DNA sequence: TGTGCCAGCAGTCGAAGACAGGGGGCCTCCGAGCAGTACTTC. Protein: CASSRRQGASEQYF.

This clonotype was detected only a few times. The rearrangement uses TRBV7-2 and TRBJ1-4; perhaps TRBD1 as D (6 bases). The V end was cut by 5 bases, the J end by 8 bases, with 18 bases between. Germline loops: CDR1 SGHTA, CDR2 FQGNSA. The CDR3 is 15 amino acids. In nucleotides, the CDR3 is TGTGCCAGCAGCCCCGCCCGGGGGGCAAGGGAAAAACTGTTTTTT. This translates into CASSPARGAREKLFF.

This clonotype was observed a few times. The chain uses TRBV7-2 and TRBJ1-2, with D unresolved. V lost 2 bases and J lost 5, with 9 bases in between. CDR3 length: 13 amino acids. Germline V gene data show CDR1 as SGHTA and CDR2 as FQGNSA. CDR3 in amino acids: CASSLFWQYGYTF. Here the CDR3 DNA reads TGTGCCAGCAGCTTATTTTGGCAGTATGGCTACACCTTC.

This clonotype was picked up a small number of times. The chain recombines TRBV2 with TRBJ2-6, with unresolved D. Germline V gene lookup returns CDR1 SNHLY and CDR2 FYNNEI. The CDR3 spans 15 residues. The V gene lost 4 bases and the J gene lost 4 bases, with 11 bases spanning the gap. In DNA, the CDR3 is TGTGCCAGCAGTGTCGGGTTGCCCGGGGCCAACGTCCTGACTTTC. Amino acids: CASSVGLPGANVLTF.

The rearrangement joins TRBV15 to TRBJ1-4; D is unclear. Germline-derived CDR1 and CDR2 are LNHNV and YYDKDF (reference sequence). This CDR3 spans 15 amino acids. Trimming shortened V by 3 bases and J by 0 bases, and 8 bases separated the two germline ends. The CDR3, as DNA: TGTGCCACCAGCAGGGAGGACGCAACTAATGAAAAACTGTTTTTT. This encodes CATSREDATNEKLFF.

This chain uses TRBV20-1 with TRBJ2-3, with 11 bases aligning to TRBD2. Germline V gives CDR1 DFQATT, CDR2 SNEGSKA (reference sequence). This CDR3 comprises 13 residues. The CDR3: CSGRLAGGVPQYF. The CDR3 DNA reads TGCAGCGGGCGGCTAGCGGGAGGAGTACCGCAGTATTTT.

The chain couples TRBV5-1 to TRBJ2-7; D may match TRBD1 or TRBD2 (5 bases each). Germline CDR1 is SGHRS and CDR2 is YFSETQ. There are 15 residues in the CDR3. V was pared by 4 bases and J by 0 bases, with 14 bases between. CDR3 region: CASSPSPGSSYEQYF. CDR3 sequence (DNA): TGCGCCAGCAGCCCCTCCCCAGGGAGCTCCTACGAGCAGTACTTC.

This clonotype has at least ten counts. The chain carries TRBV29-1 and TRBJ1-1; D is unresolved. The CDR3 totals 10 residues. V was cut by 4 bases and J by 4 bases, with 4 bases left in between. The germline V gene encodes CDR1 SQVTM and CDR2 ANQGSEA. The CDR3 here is CSVGGTEAFF. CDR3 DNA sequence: TGCAGCGTTGGCGGCACTGAAGCTTTCTTT.

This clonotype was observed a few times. The CDR3 DNA reads TGTGCCAGCAGTGAACCCCAAGGCGACTCTGGGGCCAACGTCCTGACTTTC. As protein: CASSEPQGDSGANVLTF. V usage is TRBV2 and J usage is TRBJ2-6; D not resolved. V was cut by 2 bases and J by 0 bases, with 11 bases left in between. This CDR3 region has 17 residues. CDR1 is SNHLY and CDR2 is FYNNEI in the germline V gene. Looking up the rest from reference TRBV2 and TRBJ2-6 gives the full variable domain: EPEVTQTPSHQVTQMGQEVILRCVPISNHLYFYWYRQILGQKVEFLVSFYNNEISEKSEIFDDQFSVERPDGSNFTLKIRSTKLEDSAMYFCASSEPQGDSGANVLTFGAGSRLTVL.

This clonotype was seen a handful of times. The CDR3 DNA is TGTGCCAGCAGTTTCCAATTGCAGGCATGGACTGGGGCCAACGTCCTGACTTTC. Protein sequence: CASSFQLQAWTGANVLTF. The chain joins TRBV6-5 to TRBJ2-6; D gene ambiguous. Trimming took off 4 bases at V and 2 bases at J, with 18 bases between the two ends. Germline loops: CDR1 MNHEY, CDR2 SVGAGI. This CDR3 has 18 amino acids.

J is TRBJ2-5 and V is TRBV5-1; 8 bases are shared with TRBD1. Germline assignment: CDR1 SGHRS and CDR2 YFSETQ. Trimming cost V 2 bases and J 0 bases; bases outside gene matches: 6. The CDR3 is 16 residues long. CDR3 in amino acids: CASSFRTGWNQETQYF. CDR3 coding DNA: TGCGCCAGCAGCTTCCGGACAGGGTGGAACCAAGAGACCCAGTACTTC.

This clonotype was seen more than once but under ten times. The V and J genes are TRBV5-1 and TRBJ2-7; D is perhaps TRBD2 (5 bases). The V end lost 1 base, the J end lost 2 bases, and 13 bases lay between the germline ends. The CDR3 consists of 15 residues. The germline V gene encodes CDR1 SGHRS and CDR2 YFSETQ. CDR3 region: CASSLISAFAYEQYF. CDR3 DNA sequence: TGCGCCAGCAGCTTGATTAGCGCGTTTGCCTACGAGCAGTACTTC. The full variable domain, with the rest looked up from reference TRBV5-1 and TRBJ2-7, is KAGVTQTPRYLIKTRGQQVTLSCSPISGHRSVSWYQQTPGQGLQFLFEYFSETQRNKGNFPGRFSGRQFSNSRSEMNVSTLELGDSALYLCASSLISAFAYEQYFGPGTRLTVT.

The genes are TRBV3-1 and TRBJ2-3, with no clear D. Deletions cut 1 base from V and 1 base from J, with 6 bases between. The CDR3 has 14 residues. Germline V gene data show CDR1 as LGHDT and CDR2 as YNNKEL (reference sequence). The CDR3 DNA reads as TGTGCCAGCAGCCAAGGGATCCGCACAGATACGCAGTATTTT. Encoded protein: CASSQGIRTDTQYF.

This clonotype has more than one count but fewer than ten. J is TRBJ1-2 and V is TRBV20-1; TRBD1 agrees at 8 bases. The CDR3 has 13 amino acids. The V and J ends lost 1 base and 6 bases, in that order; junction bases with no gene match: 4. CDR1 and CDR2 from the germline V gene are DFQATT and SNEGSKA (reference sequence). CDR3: CSARVGTGNGYTF. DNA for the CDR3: TGCAGTGCTAGAGTTGGGACAGGCAATGGCTACACCTTC.

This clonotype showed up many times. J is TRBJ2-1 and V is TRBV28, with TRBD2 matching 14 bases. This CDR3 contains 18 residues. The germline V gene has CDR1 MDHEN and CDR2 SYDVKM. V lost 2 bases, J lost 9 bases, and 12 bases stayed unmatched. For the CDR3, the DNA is TGTGCCAGCAGTTTAAGGGCGAGACTAGCGGGGGGGCATGGTGAGCAGTTCTTC. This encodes CASSLRARLAGGHGEQFF.

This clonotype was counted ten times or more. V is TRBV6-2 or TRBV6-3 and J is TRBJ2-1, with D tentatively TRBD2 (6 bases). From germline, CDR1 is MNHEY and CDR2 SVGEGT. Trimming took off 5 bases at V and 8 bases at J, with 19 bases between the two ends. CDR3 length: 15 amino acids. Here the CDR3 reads CASSHESGDADEQFF. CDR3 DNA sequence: TGTGCCAGCAGTCACGAGTCGGGGGACGCTGATGAGCAGTTCTTC.

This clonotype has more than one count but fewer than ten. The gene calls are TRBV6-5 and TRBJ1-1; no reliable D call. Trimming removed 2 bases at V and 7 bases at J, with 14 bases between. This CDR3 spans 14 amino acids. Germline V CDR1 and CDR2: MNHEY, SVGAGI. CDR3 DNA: TGTGCCAGCAGTTACGGGCAGGAGCAGCTTGAAGCTTTCTTT. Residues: CASSYGQEQLEAFF.

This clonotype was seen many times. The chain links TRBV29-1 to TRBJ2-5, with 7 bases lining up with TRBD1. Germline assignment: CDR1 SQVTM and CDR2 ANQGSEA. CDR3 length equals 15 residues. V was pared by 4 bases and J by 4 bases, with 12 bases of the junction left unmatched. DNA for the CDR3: TGCAGCGTTGTTGGTTGGGACAGAGGGGGAGAGACCCAGTACTTC. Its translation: CSVVGWDRGGETQYF. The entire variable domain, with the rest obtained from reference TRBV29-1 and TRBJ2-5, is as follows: SAVISQKPSRDICQRGTSLTIQCQVDSQVTMMFWYRQQPGQSLTLIATANQGSEATYESGFVIDKFPISRPNLTFSTLTVSNMSPEDSSIYLCSVVGWDRGGETQYFGPGTRLLVL.

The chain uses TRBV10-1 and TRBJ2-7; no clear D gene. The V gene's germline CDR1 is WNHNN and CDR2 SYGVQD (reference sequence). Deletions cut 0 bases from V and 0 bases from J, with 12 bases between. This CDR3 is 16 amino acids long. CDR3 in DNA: TGCGCCAGCAGTGAGTCGGGTGGAACACCCTCCTACGAGCAGTACTTC. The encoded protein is CASSESGGTPSYEQYF.

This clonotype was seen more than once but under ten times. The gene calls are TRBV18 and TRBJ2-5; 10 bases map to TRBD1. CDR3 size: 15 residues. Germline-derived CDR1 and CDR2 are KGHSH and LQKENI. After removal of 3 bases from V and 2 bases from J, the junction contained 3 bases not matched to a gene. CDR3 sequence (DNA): TGTGCCAGCTCACCGGGACAGGGGACACAAGAGACCCAGTACTTC. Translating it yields CASSPGQGTQETQYF.

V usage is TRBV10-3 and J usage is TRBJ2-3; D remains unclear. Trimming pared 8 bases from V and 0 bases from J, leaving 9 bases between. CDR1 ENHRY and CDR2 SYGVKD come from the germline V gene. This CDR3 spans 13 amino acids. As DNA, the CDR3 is TGTGCCATCGGGTCGGTAAGCACAGATACGCAGTATTTT. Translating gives CAIGSVSTDTQYF.

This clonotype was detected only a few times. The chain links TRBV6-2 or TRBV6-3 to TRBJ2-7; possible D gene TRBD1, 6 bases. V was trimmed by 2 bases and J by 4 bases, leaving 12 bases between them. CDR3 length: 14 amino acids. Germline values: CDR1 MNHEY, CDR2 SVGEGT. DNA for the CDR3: TGTGCCAGCAGTTACCGACAGGTAGGATACGAGCAGTACTTC. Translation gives CASSYRQVGYEQYF.